This T cell receptor beta chain was captured by sequencing in a study of T cell changes during pregnancy in multiple sclerosis. Trimming shortened V by 5 bases and J by 4 bases, and 17 bases separated the two germline ends. The CDR3 loop spans 14 amino acids. The germline V gene has CDR1 GTSNPN and CDR2 SVGIG (reference sequence). Sequencing was performed with immunoSEQ multiplex PCR; in TCRdb, only in-frame clones are kept and a portion is missing. This sample has just over 15,000 clones, with 83% found just once. The V gene is TRBV30, the J gene TRBJ1-2, with D perhaps TRBD1 (5 bases). The sequences come from CD8+ T cells from peripheral blood mononuclear cells, collected after pregnancy. This receptor was taken from a female donor in good health, enrolled as a control in a pregnancy study. CDR3 residues: CAWGPGGAFYGYTF. As DNA, the CDR3 is TGTGCCTGGGGCCCAGGAGGGGCATTCTATGGCTACACCTTC.